A single sample is the source of the 15 T cell receptor beta chains below, sequenced in a study of blood T cell repertoires in COVID-19. The data were produced by immunoSEQ multiplex PCR, yet TCRdb's version contains in-frame clones alone and is incomplete. This sample carries around 220,000 clones, approximately 80% of them seen once, and the ten largest clones take less than 8%. The sample consisted of PBMCs or T cells enriched from blood (not recorded which). These TCRs come from a woman between 40 and 50 years old with acute COVID-19.

This chain connects TRBV15 to TRBJ2-3, with 8 nucleotides matching TRBD2. The germline gives CDR1 LNHNV, CDR2 YYDKDF (reference sequence). V was clipped by 5 bases and J by 3 bases; unmatched bases: 7. The CDR3 has 15 amino acids. CDR3 DNA: TGTGCCACCAGCGGCGGGGGGCGCAGAACAGATACGCAGTATTTT. Translation gives CATSGGGRRTDTQYF.

This sequence joins TRBV5-1 and TRBJ1-1; 7 bases line up with TRBD1. Germline loops: CDR1 SGHRS, CDR2 YFSETQ. V lost 5 bases, J lost 1 base, and 8 bases stayed unmatched. The CDR3 is 15 amino acids. The DNA of the CDR3 is TGCGCCAGCAGTTACCGGACAGGCCCGAACACTGAAGCTTTCTTT. As protein: CASSYRTGPNTEAFF.

The J gene is TRBJ2-7, the V gene TRBV6-2 or TRBV6-3, with D possibly matching TRBD2 (6 bases). The germline V gene has CDR1 MNHEY and CDR2 SVGEGT. There are 17 residues in the CDR3. V gave up 0 bases and J gave up 0 bases, with 15 bases separating them. DNA of the CDR3: TGTGCCAGCAGTTACTCACGCCGGGGGACTTTCTCCTACGAGCAGTACTTC. Translated: CASSYSRRGTFSYEQYF.

The CDR3 DNA reads TGTGCCACCAGTGATGCGGGACTAGCGGGGGGGGATACGCAGTATTTT. This gives the protein CATSDAGLAGGDTQYF. The chain has TRBV24-1 and TRBJ2-3; 16 bases align to TRBD2. This CDR3 spans 16 amino acids. CDR1 and CDR2 from the germline V gene are KGHDR and SFDVKD. V dropped 3 bases and J dropped 6; count of bases not matched to a gene: 2.

V gene TRBV28 combines with J gene TRBJ1-6, with D possibly TRBD1 on 6 matching bases. Trimming stripped 4 bases from V and 6 bases from J, with 13 bases between. The CDR3 length is 15 residues. CDR1 and CDR2 from the germline V gene are MDHEN and SYDVKM. In DNA form, the CDR3 reads TGTGCCAGCAGTTCTCAGGACAGCACTAATTCACCCCTCCACTTT. This codes for CASSSQDSTNSPLHF.

This clone has just a few counts. The gene calls are TRBV6-4 and TRBJ2-3; TRBD2 matches at 8 bases. The V gene end was trimmed by 4 bases and the J gene end by 3 bases; junction bases not matched to a gene: 6. CDR1 MRHNA and CDR2 SNTAGT come from the germline V gene. The CDR3 extends over 15 amino acids. The CDR3 reads CASSAGSGETDTQYF. In DNA, the CDR3 is TGTGCCAGCAGTGCGGGTAGCGGGGAAACAGATACGCAGTATTTT.

V usage is TRBV5-1 and J usage is TRBJ1-1, with 9 bases aligning to TRBD1. CDR1 and CDR2 from the germline V gene are SGHRS and YFSETQ. The CDR3 has 17 residues. V was clipped by 4 bases and J by 2 bases; unmatched bases: 12. The CDR3 region has the DNA TGCGCCAGCAGCCGACGTCCCGGGACAGGGACTAACACTGAAGCTTTCTTT. It is translated as CASSRRPGTGTNTEAFF.

V and J are TRBV2 and TRBJ1-5, with TRBD1 identical over 7 bases. Germline V gene data show CDR1 as SNHLY and CDR2 as FYNNEI. The CDR3 is made up of 15 amino acids. V shed 5 bases, J shed 1 base, and the junction held 5 bases outside the gene matches. This chain's CDR3 is CASSLGQPSNQPQHF. The CDR3 region has the DNA TGTGCCAGCAGTCTGGGACAGCCAAGCAATCAGCCCCAGCATTTT.

The chain links TRBV29-1 to TRBJ2-7; TRBD1 matches 11 bases. CDR1 is SQVTM and CDR2 is ANQGSEA in the germline V gene. The CDR3 runs 12 residues. V lost 6 bases and J lost 3; bases outside the gene matches: 1. This chain's CDR3 is CSVGTGGYEQYF. The CDR3 bases are TGCAGCGTCGGGACAGGGGGCTACGAGCAGTACTTC.

J is TRBJ2-3 and V is TRBV9, with TRBD2 identical over 11 bases. Germline V gene data show CDR1 as SGDLS and CDR2 as YYNGEE. This CDR3 contains 16 residues. V shed 0 bases, J shed 2 bases, and the junction held 2 bases outside the gene matches. The CDR3 sequence: CASSVGLAGITDTQYF. The CDR3 coding sequence is TGTGCCAGCAGCGTAGGACTAGCGGGGATCACAGATACGCAGTATTTT.

The rearrangement joins TRBV2 to TRBJ1-3; D perhaps matches TRBD1 (6 bases). The V gene's germline CDR1 is SNHLY and CDR2 FYNNEI. The CDR3 consists of 15 residues. The V gene lost 7 bases and the J gene lost 0 bases, with 13 bases spanning the gap. The CDR3 DNA is TGTGCCAGCACCCTTAGGGGGGGCTCTGGAAACACCATATATTTT. It encodes CASTLRGGSGNTIYF.

This clone has just one count. Other DNA sequences in this specimen translate into the identical CDR3. The rearrangement links TRBV28 to TRBJ1-5; D possibly corresponds to TRBD1 (5 bases). The CDR3 spans 13 residues. The germline V gene has CDR1 MDHEN and CDR2 SYDVKM. Trimming took 7 bases from V and 4 from J, leaving 11 bases between them. For the CDR3, the DNA is TGTGCCAGCATTTGGCAGGGTAATCAGCCCCAGCATTTT. Protein: CASIWQGNQPQHF.

J is TRBJ1-1 and V is TRBV3-1 (or the pseudogene TRBV3-2); 8 nucleotides align to TRBD1. CDR3 length: 15 amino acids. Germline values: CDR1 LGHDT, CDR2 YNNKEL (reference sequence). V was pared by 5 bases and J by 4 bases, with 9 bases of the junction left unmatched. In DNA form, the CDR3 reads TGTGCCAGCAGCAAGGGACAGGTACCGTCCACTGAAGCTTTCTTT. Translating it yields CASSKGQVPSTEAFF.

This chain links TRBV7-3 with TRBJ2-7, with 8 positions matching TRBD1. Germline loops: CDR1 SGHTA, CDR2 FQGTGA. CDR3 length: 13 residues. Trimming took 5 bases from V and 6 from J; bases not matched to a gene: 6. CDR3 DNA: TGTGCCAGCAGCAGTGACAGGGGCGGCGAGCAGTACTTC. Its translation is CASSSDRGGEQYF. Based on the CDR3 plus reference TRBV7-3 and TRBJ2-7, the full variable domain is GAGVSQTPSNKVTEKGKYVELRCDPISGHTALYWYRQSLGQGPEFLIYFQGTGAADDSGLPNDRFFAVRPEGSVSTLKIQRTERGDSAVYLCASSSDRGGEQYFGPGTRLTVT.

The V and J genes are TRBV20-1 and TRBJ1-6; unclear D gene. Trimming shortened V by 0 bases and J by 14 bases, and 8 bases separated the two germline ends. The CDR3 has 11 amino acids. Germline V gene lookup returns CDR1 DFQATT and CDR2 SNEGSKA (reference sequence). For the CDR3, the DNA is TGCAGTGCTAGAGATGGCGGGGCCCTCCACTTT. Translated: CSARDGGALHF.